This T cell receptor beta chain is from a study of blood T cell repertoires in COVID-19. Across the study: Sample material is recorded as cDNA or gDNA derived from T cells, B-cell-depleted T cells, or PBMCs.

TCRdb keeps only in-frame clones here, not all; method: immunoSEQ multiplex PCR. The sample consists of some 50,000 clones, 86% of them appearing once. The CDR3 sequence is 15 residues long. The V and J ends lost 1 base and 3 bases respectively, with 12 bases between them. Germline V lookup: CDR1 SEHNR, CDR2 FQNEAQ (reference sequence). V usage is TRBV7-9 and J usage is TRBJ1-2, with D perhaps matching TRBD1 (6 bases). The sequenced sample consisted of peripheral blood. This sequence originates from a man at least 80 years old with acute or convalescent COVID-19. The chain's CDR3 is CASSLGGPTHYGYTF. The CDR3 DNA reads TGTGCCAGCAGCTTAGGGGGGCCAACTCACTATGGCTACACCTTC. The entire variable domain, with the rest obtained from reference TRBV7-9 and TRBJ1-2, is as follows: DTGVSQNPRHKITKRGQNVTFRCDPISEHNRLYWYRQTLGQGPEFLTYFQNEAQLEKSRLLSDRFSAERPKGSFSTLEIQRTEQGDSAMYLCASSLGGPTHYGYTFGSGTRLTVV.